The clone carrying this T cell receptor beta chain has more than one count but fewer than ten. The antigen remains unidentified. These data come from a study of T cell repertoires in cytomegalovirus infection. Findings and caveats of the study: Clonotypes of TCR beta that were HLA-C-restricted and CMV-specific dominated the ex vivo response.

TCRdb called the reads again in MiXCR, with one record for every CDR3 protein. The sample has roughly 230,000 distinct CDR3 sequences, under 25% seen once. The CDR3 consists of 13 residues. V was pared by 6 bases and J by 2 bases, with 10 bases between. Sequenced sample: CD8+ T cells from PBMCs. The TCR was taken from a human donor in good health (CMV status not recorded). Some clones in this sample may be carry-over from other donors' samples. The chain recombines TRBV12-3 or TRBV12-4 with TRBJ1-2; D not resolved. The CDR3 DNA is TGTGCCAGCAGCTGGTCCGTCAACTATGGCTACACCTTC. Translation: CASSWSVNYGYTF.